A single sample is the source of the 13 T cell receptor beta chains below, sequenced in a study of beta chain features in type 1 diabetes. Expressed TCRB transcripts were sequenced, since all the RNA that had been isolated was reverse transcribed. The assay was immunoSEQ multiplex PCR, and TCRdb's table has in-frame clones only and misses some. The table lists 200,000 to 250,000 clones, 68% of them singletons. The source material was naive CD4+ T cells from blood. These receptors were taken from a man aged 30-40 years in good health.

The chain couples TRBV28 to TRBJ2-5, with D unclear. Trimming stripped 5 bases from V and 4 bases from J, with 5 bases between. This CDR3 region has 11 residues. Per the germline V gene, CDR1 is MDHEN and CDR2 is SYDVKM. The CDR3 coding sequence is TGTGCCAGCAGTGATAGAGAGACCCAGTACTTC. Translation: CASSDRETQYF.

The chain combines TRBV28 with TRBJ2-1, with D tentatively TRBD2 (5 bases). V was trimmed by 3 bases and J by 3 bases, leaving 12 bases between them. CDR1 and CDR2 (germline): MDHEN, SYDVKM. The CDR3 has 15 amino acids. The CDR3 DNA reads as TGTGCCAGCAGTTTCATCCCTAGCAGCTACAATGAGCAGTTCTTC. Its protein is CASSFIPSSYNEQFF. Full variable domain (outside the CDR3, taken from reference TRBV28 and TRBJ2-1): DVKVTQSSRYLVKRTGEKVFLECVQDMDHENMFWYRQDPGLGLRLIYFSYDVKMKEKGDIPEGYSVSREKKERFSLILESASTNQTSMYLCASSFIPSSYNEQFFGPGTRLTVL.

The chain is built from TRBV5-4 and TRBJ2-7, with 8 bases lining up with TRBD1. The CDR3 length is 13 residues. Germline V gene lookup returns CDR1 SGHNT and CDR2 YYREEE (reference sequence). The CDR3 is CAMAEGTGYEQYF. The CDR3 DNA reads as TGTGCAATGGCGGAGGGGACAGGTTACGAGCAGTACTTC.

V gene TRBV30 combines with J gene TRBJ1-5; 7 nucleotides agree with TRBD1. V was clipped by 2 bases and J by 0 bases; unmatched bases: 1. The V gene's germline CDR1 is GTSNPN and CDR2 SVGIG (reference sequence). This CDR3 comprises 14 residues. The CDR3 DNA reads TGTGCCTGGAGTAACAGGGGTAGCAATCAGCCCCAGCATTTT. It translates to CAWSNRGSNQPQHF.

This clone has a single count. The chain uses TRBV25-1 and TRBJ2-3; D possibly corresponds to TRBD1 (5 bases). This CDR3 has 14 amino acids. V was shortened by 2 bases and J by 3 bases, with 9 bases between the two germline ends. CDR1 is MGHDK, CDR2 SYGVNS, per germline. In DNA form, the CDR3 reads TGTGCCAGCAGTGAACCGACAGTTACAGATACGCAGTATTTT. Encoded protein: CASSEPTVTDTQYF.

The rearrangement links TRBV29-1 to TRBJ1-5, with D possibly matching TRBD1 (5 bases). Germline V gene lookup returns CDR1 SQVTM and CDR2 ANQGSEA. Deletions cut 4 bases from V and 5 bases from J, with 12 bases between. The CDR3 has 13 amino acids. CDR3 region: CSVAGALDQPQHF. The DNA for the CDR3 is TGCAGCGTTGCCGGGGCCCTTGATCAGCCCCAGCATTTT.

The CDR3 region has the DNA TGCGCCAGCAGCTGGAGGGACTACAACTATGGCTACACCTTC. Its translation is CASSWRDYNYGYTF. The chain uses TRBV5-1 and TRBJ1-2, with D perhaps TRBD1 (5 bases). The CDR3 loop spans 14 amino acids. With 3 bases removed from V and 2 bases from J, the gap between germline ends came to 11 bases. Looked up from germline, CDR1 is SGHRS and CDR2 is YFSETQ.

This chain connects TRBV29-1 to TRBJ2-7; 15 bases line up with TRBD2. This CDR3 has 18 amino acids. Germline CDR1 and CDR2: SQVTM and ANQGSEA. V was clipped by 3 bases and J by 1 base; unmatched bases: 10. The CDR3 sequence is CSVEKGLAGGSDSYEQYF. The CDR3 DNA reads TGCAGCGTTGAGAAGGGACTAGCGGGAGGTTCAGATTCCTACGAGCAGTACTTC.

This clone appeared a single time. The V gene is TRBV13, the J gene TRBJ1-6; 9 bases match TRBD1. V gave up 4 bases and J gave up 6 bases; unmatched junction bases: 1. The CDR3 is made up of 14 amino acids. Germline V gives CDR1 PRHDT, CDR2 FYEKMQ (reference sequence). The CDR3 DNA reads TGTGCCAGCAGCTCGGACAGGGGTAATTCACCCCTCCACTTT. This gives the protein CASSSDRGNSPLHF.

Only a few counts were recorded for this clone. CDR3 sequence (DNA): TGTGCCTGGAGTCCAGACGGGACCGGTAGCTCCTACAATGAGCAGTTCTTC. Amino acid sequence: CAWSPDGTGSSYNEQFF. This sequence joins TRBV30 and TRBJ2-1; the D gene could be TRBD1 or TRBD2 (5 bases each). With 2 bases removed from V and 0 bases from J, the gap between germline ends came to 17 bases. CDR1 and CDR2 from the germline V gene are GTSNPN and SVGIG (reference sequence). This CDR3 has 17 amino acids.

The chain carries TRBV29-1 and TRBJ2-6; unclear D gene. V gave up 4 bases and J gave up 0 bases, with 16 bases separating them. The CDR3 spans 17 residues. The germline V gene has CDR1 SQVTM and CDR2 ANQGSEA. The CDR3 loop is CSVAPWSSSSGANVLTF. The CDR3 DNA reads TGCAGCGTTGCCCCTTGGAGTTCGAGCTCTGGGGCCAACGTCCTGACTTTC.

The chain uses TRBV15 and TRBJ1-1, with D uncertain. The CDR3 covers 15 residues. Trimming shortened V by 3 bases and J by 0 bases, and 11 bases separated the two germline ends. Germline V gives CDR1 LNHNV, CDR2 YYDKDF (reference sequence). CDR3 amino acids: CATSRVRIMNTEAFF. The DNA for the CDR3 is TGTGCCACCAGCAGGGTCAGGATAATGAACACTGAAGCTTTCTTT. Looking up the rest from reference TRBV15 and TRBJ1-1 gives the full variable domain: DAMVIQNPRYQVTQFGKPVTLSCSQTLNHNVMYWYQQKSSQAPKLLFHYYDKDFNNEADTPDNFQSRRPNTSFCFLDIRSPGLGDTAMYLCATSRVRIMNTEAFFGQGTRLTVV.

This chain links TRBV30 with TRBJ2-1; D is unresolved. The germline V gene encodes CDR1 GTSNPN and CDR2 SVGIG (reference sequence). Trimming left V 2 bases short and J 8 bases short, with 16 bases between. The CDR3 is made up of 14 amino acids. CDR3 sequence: CAWSPLSSNDEQFF. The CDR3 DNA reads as TGTGCCTGGAGTCCTTTATCCTCTAACGATGAGCAGTTCTTC.